This entry describes one T cell receptor beta chain. This entry is derived from a study of technical replicates of blood from several donors. Germline V gives CDR1 SGHRS, CDR2 YFSETQ. This CDR3 comprises 15 residues. Trimming shortened V by 7 bases and J by 2 bases, and 13 bases separated the two germline ends. Clones were read by immunoSEQ multiplex PCR, and TCRdb kept only the in-frame ones, dropping some. The table shows around 81,000 clones, with around four fifths occurring only once. Sample: PBMCs. The gene calls are TRBV5-1 and TRBJ2-6; maybe TRBD1 (6 bases). The clonotype originates from a human donor in good health. Some clones in this sample may be carry-over from other donors' samples. CDR3 sequence: CASRSGVTGANVLTF. In DNA, the CDR3 is TGCGCCAGCCGTTCAGGGGTGACTGGGGCCAACGTCCTGACTTTC.